This T cell receptor beta chain was profiled in a study of CD8+CD57+ T cells in acquired aplastic anemia. Across the whole study: DNA from sorted CD4+ and CD8+ cells averaged roughly 3.4 ug. Study-wide points: Overlap between patients and controls comprised almost 30 CD8+ CDR3 sequences. Patients and healthy controls showed no significant CD8+ Simpson's diversity difference.

TCR beta VDJ and CDR3 were profiled, and genomic DNA was the template. In TCRdb, the reads were re-called with MiXCR into one record per CDR3 protein. This table holds roughly 260,000 distinct CDR3 sequences, more than 45% found once. Sequencing involved patients with CD8+CD57+ cell expansion previously shown by flow cytometry. Trimming cost V 1 base and J 9 bases, with 16 bases left between them. Per the germline V gene, CDR1 is DFQATT and CDR2 is SNEGSKA (reference sequence). The CDR3 consists of 14 residues. Notes on this clonotype: The antigen remains undetermined.

The chain recombines TRBV20-1 with TRBJ2-1; D is unresolved. The source material was sorted CD4+, CD8+, or CD8+CD57+ T cells (not recorded which) from PBMCs. This TCR was sampled from a human donor with aplastic anemia. Here the CDR3 reads CSARGGSRVGEQFF. The CDR3 DNA sequence: TGCAGTGCTAGAGGGGGAAGTAGAGTTGGTGAGCAGTTCTTC.